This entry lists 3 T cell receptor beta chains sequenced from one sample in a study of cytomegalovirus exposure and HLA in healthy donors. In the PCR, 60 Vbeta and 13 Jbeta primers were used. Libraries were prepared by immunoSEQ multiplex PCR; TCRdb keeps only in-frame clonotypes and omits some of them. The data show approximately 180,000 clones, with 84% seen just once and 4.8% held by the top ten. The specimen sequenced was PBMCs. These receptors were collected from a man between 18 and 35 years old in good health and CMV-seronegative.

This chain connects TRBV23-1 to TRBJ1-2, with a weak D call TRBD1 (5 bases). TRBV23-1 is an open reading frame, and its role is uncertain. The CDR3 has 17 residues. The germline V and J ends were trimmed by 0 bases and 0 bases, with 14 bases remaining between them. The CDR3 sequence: CASSQSINRGTNYGYTF. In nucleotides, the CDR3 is TGCGCCAGCAGTCAATCAATTAATCGGGGGACTAACTATGGCTACACCTTC.

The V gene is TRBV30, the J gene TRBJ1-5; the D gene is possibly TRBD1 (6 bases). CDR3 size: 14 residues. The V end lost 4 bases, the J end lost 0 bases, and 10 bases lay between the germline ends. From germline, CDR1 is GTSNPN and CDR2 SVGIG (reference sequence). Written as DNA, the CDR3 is TGTGCCTGGACTCTAGGGGGTAGCAATCAGCCCCAGCATTTT. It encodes CAWTLGGSNQPQHF.

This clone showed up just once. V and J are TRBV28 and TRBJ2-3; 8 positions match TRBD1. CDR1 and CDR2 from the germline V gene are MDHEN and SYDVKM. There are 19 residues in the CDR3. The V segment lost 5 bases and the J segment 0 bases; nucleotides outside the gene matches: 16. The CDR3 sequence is CASSPLRPWTGTSTDTQYF. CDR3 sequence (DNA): TGTGCCAGCAGTCCCCTTAGACCCTGGACAGGGACCAGCACAGATACGCAGTATTTT.